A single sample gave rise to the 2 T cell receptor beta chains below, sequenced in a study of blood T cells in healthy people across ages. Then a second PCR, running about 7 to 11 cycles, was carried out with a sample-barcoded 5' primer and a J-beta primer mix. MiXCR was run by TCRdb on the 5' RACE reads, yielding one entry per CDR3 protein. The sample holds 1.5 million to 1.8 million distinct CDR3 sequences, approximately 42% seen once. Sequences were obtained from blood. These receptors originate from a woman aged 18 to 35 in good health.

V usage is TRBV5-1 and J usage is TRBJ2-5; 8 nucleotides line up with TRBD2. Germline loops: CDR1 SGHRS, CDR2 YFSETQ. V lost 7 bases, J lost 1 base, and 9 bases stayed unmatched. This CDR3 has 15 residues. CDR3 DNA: TGCGCCAGCGCCTTGACTAGCGCGCCCCAAGAGACCCAGTACTTC. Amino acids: CASALTSAPQETQYF.

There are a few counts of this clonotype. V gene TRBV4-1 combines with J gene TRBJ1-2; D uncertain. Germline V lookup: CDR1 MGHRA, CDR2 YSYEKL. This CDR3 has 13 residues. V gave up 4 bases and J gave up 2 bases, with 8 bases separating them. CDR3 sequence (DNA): TGCGCCAGCAGCCCCGCGAAAAACTATGGCTACACCTTC. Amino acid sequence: CASSPAKNYGYTF.